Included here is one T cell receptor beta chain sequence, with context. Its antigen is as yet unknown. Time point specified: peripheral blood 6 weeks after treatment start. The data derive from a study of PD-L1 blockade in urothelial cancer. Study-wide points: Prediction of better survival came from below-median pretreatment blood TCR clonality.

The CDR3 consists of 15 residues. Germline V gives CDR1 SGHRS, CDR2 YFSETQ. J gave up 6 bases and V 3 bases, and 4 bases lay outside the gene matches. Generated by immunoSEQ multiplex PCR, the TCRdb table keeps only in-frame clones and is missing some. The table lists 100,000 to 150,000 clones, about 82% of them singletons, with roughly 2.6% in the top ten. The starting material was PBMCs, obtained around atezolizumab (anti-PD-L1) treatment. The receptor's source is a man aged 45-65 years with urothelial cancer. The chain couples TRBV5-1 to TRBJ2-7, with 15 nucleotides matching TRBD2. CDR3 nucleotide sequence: TGCGCCAGCAGCTCGGGACTAGCGGGAGGTGCCGAGCAGTACTTC. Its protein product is CASSSGLAGGAEQYF.